The clone carrying this TCR beta chain was recorded a few times. The antigen is undetermined. The sample belongs to a study of identical twins. Study-wide points: Out-of-frame sharing of TCR alpha in monozygotic twins was underestimated by models.

V lost 10 bases to trimming and J lost 5 bases; unmatched junction nucleotides: 7. The CDR3 spans 12 residues. CDR1 is LNHDA and CDR2 is SQIVND in the germline V gene (reference sequence). TCRdb analysed the 5' RACE reads with MiXCR anew, one entry per CDR3 protein. The sample has approximately 300,000 distinct CDR3 sequences, roughly 10% seen once. A further study also used this sample, focusing on yellow fever vaccine responses in identical twins.

This clonotype was sampled from a woman aged 18-29 years in good health. This rearrangement joins TRBV19 to TRBJ2-7; 8 nucleotides align to TRBD2. Sample: CD8+ T cells sorted from blood. CDR3 region: CATTDGGDEQYF. CDR3 coding DNA: TGTGCCACCACGGACGGGGGGGACGAGCAGTACTTC.